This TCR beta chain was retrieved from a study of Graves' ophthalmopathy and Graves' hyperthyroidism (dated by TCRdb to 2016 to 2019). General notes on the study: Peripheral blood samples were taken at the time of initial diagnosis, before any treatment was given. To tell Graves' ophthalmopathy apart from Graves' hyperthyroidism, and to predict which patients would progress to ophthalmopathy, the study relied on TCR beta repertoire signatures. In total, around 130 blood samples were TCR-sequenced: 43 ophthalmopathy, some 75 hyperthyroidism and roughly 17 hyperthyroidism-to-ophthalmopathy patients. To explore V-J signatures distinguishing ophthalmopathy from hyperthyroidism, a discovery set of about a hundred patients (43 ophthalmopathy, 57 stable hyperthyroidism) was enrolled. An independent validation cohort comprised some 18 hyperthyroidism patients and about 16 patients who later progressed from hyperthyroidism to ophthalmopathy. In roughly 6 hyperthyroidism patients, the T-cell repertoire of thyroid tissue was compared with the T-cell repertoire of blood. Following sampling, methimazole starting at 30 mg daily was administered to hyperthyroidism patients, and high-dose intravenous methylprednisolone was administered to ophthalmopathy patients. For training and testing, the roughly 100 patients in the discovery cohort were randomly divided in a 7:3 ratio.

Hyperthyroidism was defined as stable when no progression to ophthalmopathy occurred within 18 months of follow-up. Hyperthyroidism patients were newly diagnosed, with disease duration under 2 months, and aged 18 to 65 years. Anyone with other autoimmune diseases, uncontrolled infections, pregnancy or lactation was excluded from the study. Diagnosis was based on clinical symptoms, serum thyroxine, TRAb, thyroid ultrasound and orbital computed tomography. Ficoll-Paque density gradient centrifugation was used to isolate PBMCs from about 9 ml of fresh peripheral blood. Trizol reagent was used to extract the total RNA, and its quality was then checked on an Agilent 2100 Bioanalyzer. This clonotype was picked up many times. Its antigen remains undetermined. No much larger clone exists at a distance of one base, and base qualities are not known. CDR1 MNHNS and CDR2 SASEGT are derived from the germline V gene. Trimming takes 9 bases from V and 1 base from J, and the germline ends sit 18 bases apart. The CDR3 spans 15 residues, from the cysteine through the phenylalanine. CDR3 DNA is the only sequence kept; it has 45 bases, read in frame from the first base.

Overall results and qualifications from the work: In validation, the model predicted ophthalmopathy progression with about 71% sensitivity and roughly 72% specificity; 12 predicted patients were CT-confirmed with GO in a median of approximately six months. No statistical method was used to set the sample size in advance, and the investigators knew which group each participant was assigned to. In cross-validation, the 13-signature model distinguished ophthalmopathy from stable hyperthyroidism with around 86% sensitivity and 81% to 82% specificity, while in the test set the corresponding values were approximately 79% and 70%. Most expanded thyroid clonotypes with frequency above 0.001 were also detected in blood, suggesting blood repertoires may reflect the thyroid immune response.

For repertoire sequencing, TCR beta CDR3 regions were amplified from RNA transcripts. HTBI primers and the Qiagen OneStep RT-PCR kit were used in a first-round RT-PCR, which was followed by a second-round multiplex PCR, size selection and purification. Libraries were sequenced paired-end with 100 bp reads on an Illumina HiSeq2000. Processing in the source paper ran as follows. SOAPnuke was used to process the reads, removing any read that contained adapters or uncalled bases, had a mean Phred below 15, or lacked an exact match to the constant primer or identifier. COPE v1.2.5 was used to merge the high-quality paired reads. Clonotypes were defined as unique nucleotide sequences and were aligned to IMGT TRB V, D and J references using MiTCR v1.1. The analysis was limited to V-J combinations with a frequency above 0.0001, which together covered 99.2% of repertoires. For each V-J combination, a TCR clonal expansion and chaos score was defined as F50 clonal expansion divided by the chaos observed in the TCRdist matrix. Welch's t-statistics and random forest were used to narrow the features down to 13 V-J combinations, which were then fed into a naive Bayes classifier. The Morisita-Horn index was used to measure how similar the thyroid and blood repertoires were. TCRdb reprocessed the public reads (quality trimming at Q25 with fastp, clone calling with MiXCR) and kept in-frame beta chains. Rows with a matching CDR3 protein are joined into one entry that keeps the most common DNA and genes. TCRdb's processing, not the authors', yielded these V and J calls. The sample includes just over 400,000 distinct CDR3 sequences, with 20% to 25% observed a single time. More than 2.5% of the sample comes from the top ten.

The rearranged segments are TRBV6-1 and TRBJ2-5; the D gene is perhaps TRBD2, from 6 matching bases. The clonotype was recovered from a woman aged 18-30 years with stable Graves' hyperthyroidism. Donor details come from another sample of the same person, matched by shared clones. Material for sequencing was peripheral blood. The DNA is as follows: TGTGCCAGTAGCCGTCCAGCGGGCGCCCAAGAGACCCAGTACTTC. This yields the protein CASSRPAGAQETQYF.